This entry concerns a single T cell receptor beta chain. Antigen specificity is unknown. Deletions cut 8 bases from V and 0 bases from J, with 13 bases between. CDR1 is SGHNT and CDR2 is YENEEA in the germline V gene. This CDR3 has 14 residues. One entry per CDR3 protein results from TCRdb running MiXCR on the 5' RACE reads. The repertoire consists of more than 600,000 distinct CDR3 sequences, with 15% to 20% occurring once and the leading ten covering roughly 13%. The data are from a study of identical twins. Study-wide points: Possibly, invariant MAIT and iNKT cells partly confounded zero-insertion analyses.

A further study also used this sample, focusing on T cells expressing NK-cell markers. Per that study: CD3+CD56+NKG2C+, CD3+CD56+NKG2C- and CD3+CD56-NKG2C+ T cells, once sorted, supplied the TCR beta repertoires.

The sequencing input was PBMCs. The J gene is TRBJ1-2, the V gene TRBV11-3; TRBD1 is a possible D gene (6 bases). The sequence derives from a woman aged 18-29 years in good health. In DNA form, the CDR3 reads TGTGCCAGCCGCAGGGGCGAAGCTAACTATGGCTACACCTTC. Its translation: CASRRGEANYGYTF. The full variable domain, rest sourced from reference TRBV11-3 and TRBJ1-2, is EAGVVQSPRYKIIEKKQPVAFWCNPISGHNTLYWYLQNLGQGPELLIRYENEEAVDDSQLPKDRFSAERLKGVDSTLKIQPAELGDSAVYLCASRRGEANYGYTFGSGTRLTVV.